One sample yielded the 24 T cell receptor beta chains listed below, sequenced in a study of shared clonotypes between healthy human individuals. Data came from immunoSEQ multiplex PCR; TCRdb stores just in-frame clones and leaves some out. The table includes approximately 2.3 million clones, 90% to 95% detected once. The specimen was naive CD4+ T cells from PBMCs. The subset: CD45RA+ positively selected. The receptors were gathered from a man aged 18 to 29 in good health. Some clones in this sample may be carry-over from other donors' samples.

The V call is TRBV4-3, the J call TRBJ2-5, with TRBD1 matching over 10 bases. CDR1 and CDR2 (germline): LGHNA, YSLEER. The CDR3 has 16 amino acids. Germline trimming cut 2 bases from V and 4 bases from J; bases unmatched to any gene: 7. The CDR3, as DNA: TGCGCCAGCAGCCAACAAACCGGGACAGGGGTAGAGACCCAGTACTTC. This sequence encodes CASSQQTGTGVETQYF.

This clone occurred a few times. The rearrangement links TRBV7-7 to TRBJ2-2, with D hard to call. This CDR3 has 15 residues. The germline CDR1 and CDR2 sequences are SSHAT and FNYEAQ (reference sequence). V lost 2 bases to trimming and J lost 0 bases, with 7 bases between them. CDR3 nucleotides: TGTGCCAGCAGCTTAAGTAGTGCGAACACCGGGGAGCTGTTTTTT. Residues: CASSLSSANTGELFF. Looking up the rest from reference TRBV7-7 and TRBJ2-2 gives the full variable domain: GAGVSQSPRYKVTKRGQDVTLRCDPISSHATLYWYQQALGQGPEFLTYFNYEAQPDKSGLPSDRFSAERPEGSISTLTIQRTEQRDSAMYRCASSLSSANTGELFFGEGSRLTVL.

The V call is TRBV6-1, the J call TRBJ1-1, with unresolved D. CDR1 and CDR2 (germline): MNHNS, SASEGT. The V end lost 7 bases, the J end lost 0 bases, and 6 bases lay between the germline ends. This CDR3 spans 12 amino acids. The CDR3 sequence: CASIRLNTEAFF. As DNA, the CDR3 is TGTGCCAGCATCCGCTTGAACACTGAAGCTTTCTTT.

The chain joins TRBV7-2 to TRBJ2-7, with 8 bases that match TRBD1. The trim removed 5 bases at V and 2 bases at J, leaving 8 bases unmatched. CDR1 is SGHTA, CDR2 FQGNSA, per germline. This CDR3 region has 15 residues. The CDR3 DNA reads TGTGCCAGCAGCGCGTACAGGGGGACCGCCTACGAGCAGTACTTC. As protein: CASSAYRGTAYEQYF. Full variable domain (outside the CDR3, taken from reference TRBV7-2 and TRBJ2-7): GAGVSQSPSNKVTEKGKDVELRCDPISGHTALYWYRQSLGQGLEFLIYFQGNSAPDKSGLPSDRFSAERTGGSVSTLTIQRTQQEDSAVYLCASSAYRGTAYEQYFGPGTRLTVT.

The chain combines TRBV11-1 with TRBJ2-7, with D unclear. The CDR3 is 15 amino acids. V lost 1 base and J 1 base, leaving 11 bases between the germline ends. CDR1 is SGHAT, CDR2 FQDESV, per germline (reference sequence). The chain's CDR3 is CASSLVVGHSYEQYF. CDR3 DNA sequence: TGTGCCAGCAGCTTAGTTGTGGGTCATTCCTACGAGCAGTACTTC. Using reference TRBV11-1 and TRBJ2-7 for the parts outside the CDR3, the full variable domain is EAEVAQSPRYKITEKSQAVAFWCDPISGHATLYWYRQILGQGPELLVQFQDESVVDDSQLPKDRFSAERLKGVDSTLKIQPAELGDSAMYLCASSLVVGHSYEQYFGPGTRLTVT.

The chain combines TRBV5-1 with TRBJ1-4, with 12 bases that match TRBD1. Germline-derived CDR1 and CDR2 are SGHRS and YFSETQ. The CDR3 is made up of 15 amino acids. V lost 5 bases, J lost 8 bases, and 7 bases stayed unmatched. The CDR3 loop reads CASSDSGTGGEKLFF. DNA of the CDR3: TGCGCCAGCAGTGACTCCGGGACAGGGGGCGAAAAACTGTTTTTT. The whole variable domain, filled in from reference TRBV5-1 and TRBJ1-4, reads KAGVTQTPRYLIKTRGQQVTLSCSPISGHRSVSWYQQTPGQGLQFLFEYFSETQRNKGNFPGRFSGRQFSNSRSEMNVSTLELGDSALYLCASSDSGTGGEKLFFGSGTQLSVL.

The rearrangement uses TRBV27 and TRBJ1-2; 11 bases match TRBD1. V was pared by 5 bases and J by 4 bases, with 9 bases of the junction left unmatched. CDR3 size: 16 residues. Germline loops: CDR1 MNHEY, CDR2 SMNVEV (reference sequence). CDR3 amino acids: CASSRWTGGKFYGYTF. The CDR3 DNA reads as TGTGCCAGCAGTCGATGGACAGGGGGCAAGTTCTATGGCTACACCTTC.

As regards this clone: Other DNA sequences in the same sample also yield this CDR3. The CDR3 DNA is TGTGCCAGTAGTATAGGGGGGGCTCGAGAGACCCAGTACTTC. This sequence encodes CASSIGGARETQYF. The rearrangement uses TRBV19 and TRBJ2-5; D assignment may be TRBD1 or TRBD2 (6 bases each). Looked up from germline, CDR1 is LNHDA and CDR2 is SQIVND (reference sequence). Trimming removed 1 base from V and 4 bases from J, with 10 bases in between. The CDR3 is made up of 14 amino acids.

The CDR3 region is CASSAQDTSSSYNEQFF. CDR3 bases: TGTGCCAGCAGCGCCCAGGACACCTCGAGCTCCTACAATGAGCAGTTCTTC. The gene calls are TRBV7-9 and TRBJ2-1; D perhaps matches TRBD1 (5 bases). This CDR3 has 17 amino acids. Deletions cut 5 bases from V and 0 bases from J, with 17 bases between. The V gene's germline CDR1 is SEHNR and CDR2 FQNEAQ (reference sequence).

This sequence joins TRBV27 and TRBJ2-7; 7 bases are shared with TRBD2. Germline V gives CDR1 MNHEY, CDR2 SMNVEV (reference sequence). The CDR3 runs to 15 residues. The V and J ends lost 1 base and 1 base, in that order; junction bases with no gene match: 4. CDR3 sequence reads: CASSLLAGASYEQYF. CDR3 in DNA: TGTGCCAGCAGTTTATTAGCGGGTGCATCCTACGAGCAGTACTTC.

V and J are TRBV5-4 and TRBJ2-5; D may be TRBD2 (5 bases). Germline V gene lookup returns CDR1 SGHNT and CDR2 YYREEE (reference sequence). CDR3 size: 13 residues. Trimming took off 4 bases at V and 5 bases at J, with 12 bases between the two ends. CDR3 nucleotide sequence: TGTGCCAGCAGCCGTAGCTCGGGGGAGACCCAGTACTTC. It encodes CASSRSSGETQYF.

The chain has TRBV4-1 and TRBJ2-7, with D perhaps TRBD1 (5 bases). Germline-derived CDR1 and CDR2 are MGHRA and YSYEKL. Trimming cost V 3 bases and J 3 bases, with 12 bases left between them. The CDR3 is 14 residues long. The CDR3 loop is CASSQGLPLYEQYF. The DNA of the CDR3 is TGCGCCAGCAGCCAGGGGCTCCCCCTCTACGAGCAGTACTTC.

With respect to this clone: The same CDR3 arises from other DNA sequences in this sample as well. The CDR3 DNA reads as TGTGCCAGCAGCGTAGGCAGCGGAAACACCATATATTTT. Its protein product is CASSVGSGNTIYF. This chain connects TRBV9 to TRBJ1-3; no definite D call. This CDR3 region has 13 residues. Germline CDR1 reads SGDLS; CDR2 reads YYNGEE. The V and J ends lost 0 bases and 4 bases respectively, with 5 bases between them. The full variable domain, completed using reference TRBV9 and TRBJ1-3, is DSGVTQTPKHLITATGQRVTLRCSPRSGDLSVYWYQQSLDQGLQFLIQYYNGEERAKGNILERFSAQQFPDLHSELNLSSLELGDSALYFCASSVGSGNTIYFGEGSWLTVV.

J is TRBJ2-7 and V is TRBV6-6; TRBD1 agrees at 10 bases. Germline trimming cut 4 bases from V and 5 bases from J; bases unmatched to any gene: 8. CDR3 length: 15 residues. Germline-derived CDR1 and CDR2 are MNHNY and SVGAGI (reference sequence). The CDR3 coding sequence is TGTGCCAGCAGTTCCCGGGGGACAGGGGAGGACGAGCAGTACTTC. It translates to CASSSRGTGEDEQYF.

The gene calls are TRBV7-2 and TRBJ2-6, with D possibly TRBD1 on 6 matching bases. This CDR3 region has 15 residues. Trimming took 2 bases from V and 3 from J, leaving 8 bases between them. Germline CDR1 SGHTA, CDR2 FQGNSA. CDR3 DNA sequence: TGTGCCAGCAGCTTAACAGGGTTTGGGGCCAACGTCCTGACTTTC. Translation gives CASSLTGFGANVLTF. Full variable domain (missing parts from reference TRBV7-2 and TRBJ2-6): GAGVSQSPSNKVTEKGKDVELRCDPISGHTALYWYRQSLGQGLEFLIYFQGNSAPDKSGLPSDRFSAERTGGSVSTLTIQRTQQEDSAVYLCASSLTGFGANVLTFGAGSRLTVL.

The chain has TRBV4-1 and TRBJ1-2; possibly TRBD1 for D (5 bases). Germline CDR1 MGHRA, CDR2 YSYEKL. CDR3 length equals 15 residues. The V gene lost 10 bases and the J gene lost 6 bases, with 24 bases spanning the gap. This chain's CDR3 is CATRMPSGREDGYTF. The DNA of the CDR3 is TGCGCCACCAGAATGCCGTCTGGCAGGGAGGATGGCTACACCTTC.

The sample holds one count of this clone. V is TRBV7-9 and J is TRBJ2-1; 12 bases match TRBD2. The CDR3 sequence is 19 residues long. Germline V gene lookup returns CDR1 SEHNR and CDR2 FQNEAQ (reference sequence). V was pared by 5 bases and J by 8 bases, with 19 bases of the junction left unmatched. In nucleotides, the CDR3 is TGTGCCAGCAGCCATAGAGGGTTACTAGCGGGAGGCCGGGGGGATGAGCAGTTCTTC. It codes for CASSHRGLLAGGRGDEQFF.

The J gene is TRBJ2-7, the V gene TRBV9; D might be TRBD1 (7 bases). Germline V lookup: CDR1 SGDLS, CDR2 YYNGEE. With 4 bases removed from V and 3 bases from J, the gap between germline ends came to 20 bases. The CDR3 contains 16 residues. CDR3 in amino acids: CASSSRVQGGGYEQYF. DNA for the CDR3: TGTGCCAGCAGCTCCAGAGTTCAGGGGGGAGGCTACGAGCAGTACTTC. Variable domain in full (rest from reference TRBV9 and TRBJ2-7): DSGVTQTPKHLITATGQRVTLRCSPRSGDLSVYWYQQSLDQGLQFLIQYYNGEERAKGNILERFSAQQFPDLHSELNLSSLELGDSALYFCASSSRVQGGGYEQYFGPGTRLTVT.

The V and J genes are TRBV7-9 and TRBJ2-3, with 10 nucleotides matching TRBD2. The V segment lost 5 bases and the J segment 2 bases; nucleotides outside the gene matches: 7. The CDR3 is 16 amino acids. Looked up from germline, CDR1 is SEHNR and CDR2 is FQNEAQ (reference sequence). The CDR3 bases are TGTGCCAGCAGCCCAGGGACTAGCGCGATCACAGATACGCAGTATTTT. Protein: CASSPGTSAITDTQYF.

A word on this clone: Other nucleotide sequences in the sample specify the same CDR3. The V gene is TRBV19, the J gene TRBJ1-5; a weak D match, TRBD1 (5 bases). The CDR3 totals 14 residues. V was pared by 2 bases and J by 1 base, with 6 bases between. The germline gives CDR1 LNHDA, CDR2 SQIVND (reference sequence). The CDR3 nucleotides are TGTGCCAGTAGTATAAGGGGCAGCAATCAGCCCCAGCATTTT. It yields the protein CASSIRGSNQPQHF.

The chain employs TRBV14 and TRBJ2-7, with a possible D match to TRBD1 (5 bases). The CDR3 is made up of 15 amino acids. CDR1 SGHDN and CDR2 FVKESK come from the germline V gene. Trimming stripped 0 bases from V and 0 bases from J, with 9 bases between. The CDR3 bases are TGTGCCAGCAGCCAAGACAGGACAAACTCCTACGAGCAGTACTTC. Its protein product is CASSQDRTNSYEQYF.

Regarding this clone: The same CDR3 also results from other DNA sequences found in this sample. The rearrangement joins TRBV5-6 to TRBJ2-1; 14 positions match TRBD2. The CDR3 spans 17 residues. J was trimmed by 3 bases and V by 4 bases; bases with no gene match: 6. Germline CDR1 SGHDT, CDR2 YYEEEE. For the CDR3, the DNA is TGTGCCAGCAGCCCTAGACTAGCGGGAGGGATCTACAATGAGCAGTTCTTC. As protein: CASSPRLAGGIYNEQFF.

The chain has TRBV18 and TRBJ1-2; D is undetermined. Trimming took off 4 bases at V and 4 bases at J, with 10 bases between the two ends. Germline CDR1 reads KGHSH; CDR2 reads LQKENI. CDR3 length: 13 amino acids. The CDR3 DNA follows: TGTGCCAGCTCACGGGTCGGAACCTATGGCTACACCTTC. Translation gives CASSRVGTYGYTF.

This rearrangement joins TRBV4-1 to TRBJ1-2, with 9 bases fitting TRBD1. The germline gives CDR1 MGHRA, CDR2 YSYEKL. This CDR3 contains 15 residues. V gave up 0 bases and J gave up 7 bases; unmatched junction bases: 6. CDR3 residues: CASSQDITGGFGYTF. CDR3 DNA: TGCGCCAGCAGCCAAGATATTACAGGGGGCTTTGGCTACACCTTC.